This T cell receptor beta chain was sequenced during a study of shared T cell receptors in the human thymus. The assay was immunoSEQ multiplex PCR, and TCRdb's table has in-frame clones only and misses some. The sample lists about 660,000 clones; roughly 90% were seen once. After removal of 5 bases from V and 2 bases from J, the junction contained 12 bases not matched to a gene. Germline V gene sequence: CDR1 SGHTA, CDR2 FQGNSA. The CDR3 is 16 residues long. The sample was also reused in another study, on human thymus T cells. From that second work: From resections taken during corrective heart surgery, the thymus tissue was obtained.

The TCR sequence derives from a boy less than two years old with a congenital heart defect. The chain combines TRBV7-2 with TRBJ2-7, with 7 bases aligning to TRBD2. The material sequenced was thymocytes. The CDR3 DNA reads as TGTGCCAGCAGCCCAAGGTTGGCGGGAGAGGCCTACGAGCAGTACTTC. Protein sequence: CASSPRLAGEAYEQYF.